This entry lists 23 T cell receptor beta chains sequenced from one sample in a study of blood T cell repertoires in COVID-19. Measured with immunoSEQ multiplex PCR; TCRdb has only the in-frame clones, and not every one. The sample lists 91,000 or so clones, under 95% occurring once. The sequencing input was peripheral blood. Every receptor here comes from a woman in her forties or fifties in a cohort sampled during active COVID-19.

This clone has only one observation. This chain links TRBV5-4 with TRBJ2-1; D is possibly TRBD2 (6 bases). Trimming stripped 4 bases from V and 4 bases from J, with 15 bases between. Per germline, CDR1 SGHNT and CDR2 YYREEE (reference sequence). This CDR3 spans 15 amino acids. The CDR3 sequence: CASSPGLKEYNEQFF. The CDR3 DNA reads TGTGCCAGCAGCCCGGGACTGAAGGAATACAATGAGCAGTTCTTC.

The rearrangement links TRBV9 to TRBJ2-7; D gene unclear. This CDR3 spans 14 amino acids. Trimming shortened V by 1 base and J by 2 bases, and 10 bases separated the two germline ends. Germline V gene data show CDR1 as SGDLS and CDR2 as YYNGEE. The CDR3 reads CASSVLAETYEQYF. DNA of the CDR3: TGTGCCAGCAGCGTACTGGCTGAAACCTACGAGCAGTACTTC.

Comments on this clone: Other DNA variants within this sample encode the same CDR3. The chain links TRBV19 to TRBJ1-6; tentative D call: TRBD1 (6 bases). The germline V gene encodes CDR1 LNHDA and CDR2 SQIVND (reference sequence). The CDR3 loop spans 15 amino acids. V gave up 7 bases and J gave up 5 bases, with 15 bases separating them. This chain's CDR3 is CASTQQGQNNSPLHF. The CDR3 coding sequence is TGTGCCAGTACCCAGCAAGGACAGAATAATTCACCCCTCCACTTT.

The V gene is TRBV5-1, the J gene TRBJ1-1; perhaps TRBD1 as D (5 bases). With 6 bases removed from V and 4 bases from J, the gap between germline ends came to 25 bases. The CDR3 loop spans 17 amino acids. CDR1 is SGHRS and CDR2 is YFSETQ in the germline V gene. CDR3 region: CASTTSRGREGGTEAFF. As DNA, the CDR3 is TGCGCCAGCACAACCAGCCGGGGACGGGAGGGTGGCACTGAAGCTTTCTTT. Variable domain in full (rest from reference TRBV5-1 and TRBJ1-1): KAGVTQTPRYLIKTRGQQVTLSCSPISGHRSVSWYQQTPGQGLQFLFEYFSETQRNKGNFPGRFSGRQFSNSRSEMNVSTLELGDSALYLCASTTSRGREGGTEAFFGQGTRLTVV.

The chain is built from TRBV9 and TRBJ2-7; TRBD1 matches at 7 bases. V was clipped by 4 bases and J by 5 bases; unmatched bases: 12. CDR3 length: 15 amino acids. Germline CDR1 SGDLS, CDR2 YYNGEE. The DNA of the CDR3 is TGTGCCAGCAGCCCTACTGGAGACAGGGACCACGAGCAGTACTTC. It translates to CASSPTGDRDHEQYF.

V and J are TRBV7-3 and TRBJ2-1; 14 bases line up with TRBD2. V lost 5 bases, J lost 9 bases, and 12 bases stayed unmatched. This CDR3 is built from 17 residues. In germline, CDR1 is SGHTA, CDR2 FQGTGA. The CDR3 DNA reads as TGTGCCAGCAGCAGCGGACTAGCGGGAGGCAGCTCCGGTGAGCAGTTCTTC. This codes for CASSSGLAGGSSGEQFF.

The CDR3 nucleotides read TGTGCCAGCAGTAGGACAGGGGGCTTCACTGAAGCTTTCTTT. Protein product: CASSRTGGFTEAFF. The V gene is TRBV6-5, the J gene TRBJ1-1; TRBD1 matches at 11 bases. The CDR3 is 14 residues long. With 5 bases clipped from V and 4 bases from J, the junction kept 3 bases outside the gene matches. Germline loops: CDR1 MNHEY, CDR2 SVGAGI.

The rearrangement uses TRBV4-1 and TRBJ1-6; D is unresolved. V was clipped by 1 base and J by 3 bases, with 7 bases between them. The CDR3 has 15 amino acids. Germline V CDR1 and CDR2: MGHRA, YSYEKL. DNA of the CDR3: TGCGCCAGCAGCCAAGCAGTTGGCTATAATTCACCCCTCCACTTT. This encodes CASSQAVGYNSPLHF.

The chain employs TRBV5-1 and TRBJ2-2; perhaps TRBD1 as D (6 bases). CDR3 length: 17 residues. The V end was cut by 4 bases, the J end by 6 bases, with 22 bases between. The germline V gene has CDR1 SGHRS and CDR2 YFSETQ. Here the CDR3 DNA reads TGCGCCAGCAGCCCAACCCCACAGGGATTAAGCGCCGGGGAGCTGTTTTTT. Amino acid sequence: CASSPTPQGLSAGELFF.

This chain links TRBV5-4 with TRBJ1-2, with D tentatively TRBD1 (6 bases). The CDR3 contains 16 residues. Trimming removed 2 bases from V and 2 bases from J, with 16 bases in between. Per the germline V gene, CDR1 is SGHNT and CDR2 is YYREEE (reference sequence). CDR3 sequence reads: CASSFDPDRRNYGYTF. In nucleotides, the CDR3 is TGTGCCAGCAGCTTTGATCCGGACAGAAGGAACTATGGCTACACCTTC. The variable domain in full, completed from reference TRBV5-4 and TRBJ1-2, reads ETGVTQSPTHLIKTRGQQVTLRCSSQSGHNTVSWYQQALGQGPQFIFQYYREEENGRGNFPPRFSGLQFPNYSSELNVNALELDDSALYLCASSFDPDRRNYGYTFGSGTRLTVV.

The chain recombines TRBV7-9 with TRBJ2-7; 10 bases align to TRBD1. After removal of 3 bases from V and 2 bases from J, the junction contained 7 bases not matched to a gene. The germline gives CDR1 SEHNR, CDR2 FQNEAQ (reference sequence). CDR3 length: 16 amino acids. Here the CDR3 DNA reads TGTGCCAGCAGCTTCGCTCCGGGACAGGGGCCCTACGAGCAGTACTTC. Protein sequence: CASSFAPGQGPYEQYF.

The chain uses TRBV3-1 (or the pseudogene TRBV3-2) and TRBJ1-6; 7 positions match TRBD1. This CDR3 comprises 16 residues. J gave up 6 bases and V 1 base, and 6 bases lay outside the gene matches. Germline V gene lookup returns CDR1 LGHDT and CDR2 YNNKEL (reference sequence). CDR3 loop: CASSQGRGQANSPLHF. DNA of the CDR3: TGTGCCAGCAGCCAAGGGAGAGGACAGGCTAATTCACCCCTCCACTTT.

The J gene is TRBJ1-2, the V gene TRBV2, with unresolved D. The CDR3 sequence is 13 residues long. From germline, CDR1 is SNHLY and CDR2 FYNNEI. The germline V and J ends were trimmed by 6 bases and 8 bases, with 16 bases remaining between them. CDR3 sequence (DNA): TGTGCCAGCAGACCTAGTGTCCGAGGGGGCTACACCTTC. It yields the protein CASRPSVRGGYTF.

This chain links TRBV19 with TRBJ1-5; the D is unclear. This CDR3 has 15 residues. Between the trimmed V and J ends, which lost 3 bases and 7 bases, there was a span of 16 bases. Germline CDR1 and CDR2: LNHDA and SQIVND (reference sequence). CDR3 sequence: CASSISEGKGQPQHF. The CDR3 DNA follows: TGTGCCAGTAGTATCAGTGAGGGCAAGGGACAGCCCCAGCATTTT.

The genes are TRBV6-5 and TRBJ1-5; the D is unclear. Germline CDR1 and CDR2: MNHEY and SVGAGI. The CDR3 runs 15 residues. V was clipped by 7 bases and J by 3 bases, with 16 bases between them. CDR3 sequence reads: CASNPGAGNNQPQHF. CDR3 DNA sequence: TGTGCCAGCAACCCCGGAGCGGGAAACAATCAGCCCCAGCATTTT.

The chain links TRBV7-2 to TRBJ2-7; 9 bases are shared with TRBD1. V lost 1 base to trimming and J lost 2 bases; unmatched junction nucleotides: 6. This CDR3 is built from 16 residues. The germline CDR1 and CDR2 sequences are SGHTA and FQGNSA. CDR3 residues: CASSLGEWTGAYEQYF. CDR3 nucleotides: TGTGCCAGCAGCTTAGGCGAATGGACAGGGGCCTACGAGCAGTACTTC.

This clone was observed a single time. V is TRBV3-1 (or the pseudogene TRBV3-2) and J is TRBJ1-1; 7 bases align to TRBD1. CDR1 is LGHDT, CDR2 YNNKEL, per germline (reference sequence). The J segment lost 1 base and the V segment lost 4 bases, leaving 6 bases of the junction unmatched. CDR3 length equals 15 residues. CDR3 region: CASSPRGSWNTEAFF. In DNA, the CDR3 is TGTGCCAGCAGCCCCAGGGGGAGTTGGAACACTGAAGCTTTCTTT.

The J gene is TRBJ2-3, the V gene TRBV24-1; D is possibly TRBD1 (5 bases). V lost 1 base and J lost 0, with 10 bases in between. Germline values: CDR1 KGHDR, CDR2 SFDVKD. The CDR3 has 16 amino acids. The CDR3 spells CATSDFGQGSTDTQYF. DNA for the CDR3: TGTGCCACCAGTGATTTCGGGCAGGGTAGCACAGATACGCAGTATTTT.

The chain is built from TRBV5-1 and TRBJ2-1, with 14 bases identical to TRBD2. This CDR3 spans 16 amino acids. Looked up from germline, CDR1 is SGHRS and CDR2 is YFSETQ. V trimming: 1 base; J trimming: 8 bases; junction bases outside the gene matches: 5. The CDR3 DNA reads TGCGCCAGCAGCTTGCGGGGGACTAGCGGGAGTGATGAGCAGTTCTTC. Translated: CASSLRGTSGSDEQFF.

CDR3 DNA: TGTGCCAGCAGCCAAGGGGGTGGGGCAATGGGGACTGAAGCTTTCTTT. Its protein product is CASSQGGGAMGTEAFF. The chain employs TRBV3-1 (or the pseudogene TRBV3-2) and TRBJ1-1; possibly TRBD1 for D (5 bases). V lost 1 base to trimming and J lost 5 bases, with 17 bases between them. CDR1 is LGHDT and CDR2 is YNNKEL in the germline V gene (reference sequence). This CDR3 has 16 residues.

The genes are TRBV11-2 and TRBJ1-2; TRBD1 aligns across 7 bases. Germline CDR1 is SGHAT and CDR2 is FQNNGV. The CDR3 runs to 14 residues. With V trimmed by 2 bases and J by 0 bases, 0 bases remained unmatched. The CDR3 nucleotides are TGTGCCAGCAGCTTACAGGGGGCTAACTATGGCTACACCTTC. The encoded protein is CASSLQGANYGYTF.

The chain joins TRBV6-1 to TRBJ1-3; D is undetermined. CDR1 is MNHNS, CDR2 SASEGT, per germline. The V and J ends lost 3 bases and 1 base respectively, with 10 bases between them. The CDR3 sequence is 15 residues long. CDR3 in DNA: TGTGCCAGCAGTGATCCAGGCCGATCTGGAAACACCATATATTTT. This encodes CASSDPGRSGNTIYF.

On this clone itself: Its ends do not fully match the called genes, so a read error is possible. The CDR3 loop reads CASTLHQGPLAF. CDR3 nucleotides: TGCGCCAGCACCCTTCATCAGGGCCCCCTTGCCTTC. The chain couples TRBV5-1 to TRBJ1-2, with D tentatively TRBD1 (5 bases). Germline V gene data show CDR1 as SGHRS and CDR2 as YFSETQ. The CDR3 totals 12 residues.